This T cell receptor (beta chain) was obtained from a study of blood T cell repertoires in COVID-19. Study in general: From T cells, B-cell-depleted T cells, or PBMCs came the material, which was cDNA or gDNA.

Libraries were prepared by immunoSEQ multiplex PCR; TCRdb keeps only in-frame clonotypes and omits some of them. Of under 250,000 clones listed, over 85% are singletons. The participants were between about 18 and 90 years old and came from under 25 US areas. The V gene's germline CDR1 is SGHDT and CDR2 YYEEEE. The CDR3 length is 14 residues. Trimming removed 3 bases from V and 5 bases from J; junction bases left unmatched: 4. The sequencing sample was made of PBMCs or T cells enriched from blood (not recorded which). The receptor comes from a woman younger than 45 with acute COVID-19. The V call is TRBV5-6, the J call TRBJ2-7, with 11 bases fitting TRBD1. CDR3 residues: CASSSRDRGNEQYF. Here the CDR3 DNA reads TGTGCCAGCAGCTCCAGGGACAGGGGGAACGAGCAGTACTTC.